This T cell receptor (beta chain) was sequenced for a study of shared clonotypes between healthy human individuals. Authors' methods: ImmunoSEQ output lacked quality scores and full-length reads, limiting matched filtering. The protocol was immunoSEQ multiplex PCR, while the TCRdb copy is restricted to in-frame clones and leaves out a portion. That table is the source of V, J and clone size, and D and trimming were worked out from the DNA. The profile shows about 2.1 million clones, 93% of them singletons. The CDR3 loop spans 15 amino acids. The V end lost 7 bases, the J end lost 4 bases, and 19 bases lay between the germline ends. CDR1 is SEHNR, CDR2 FQNEAQ, per germline (reference sequence). The naive CD8 fraction comprised CD45RO-negative cells positively selected for CCR7 and excluded terminally differentiated effector memory CD45RA+ cells.

The source is a man aged 18 to 30 in good health. Some clones in this sample may be carry-over from other donors' samples. Sequenced material: naive CD8+ T cells from PBMCs. V and J are TRBV7-9 and TRBJ1-2, with D uncertain. The DNA for the CDR3 is TGTGCCAGCACCTTGGGGTCGACGGGTATCTATGGCTACACCTTC. Translation: CASTLGSTGIYGYTF.